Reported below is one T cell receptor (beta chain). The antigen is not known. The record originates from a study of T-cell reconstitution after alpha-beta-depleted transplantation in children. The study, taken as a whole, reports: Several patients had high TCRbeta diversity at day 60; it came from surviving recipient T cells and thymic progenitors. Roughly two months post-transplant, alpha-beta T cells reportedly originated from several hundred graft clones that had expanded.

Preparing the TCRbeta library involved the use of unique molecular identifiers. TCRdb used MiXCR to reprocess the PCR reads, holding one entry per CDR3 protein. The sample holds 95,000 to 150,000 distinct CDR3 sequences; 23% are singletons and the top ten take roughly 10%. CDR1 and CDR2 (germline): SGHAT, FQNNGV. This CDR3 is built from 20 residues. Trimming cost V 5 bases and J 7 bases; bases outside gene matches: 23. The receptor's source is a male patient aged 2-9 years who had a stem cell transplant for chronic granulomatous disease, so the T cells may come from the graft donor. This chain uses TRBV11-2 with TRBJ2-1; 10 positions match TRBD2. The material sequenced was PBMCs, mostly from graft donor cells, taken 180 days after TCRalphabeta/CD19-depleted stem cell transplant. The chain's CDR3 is CASSPLPGYGSSGRVNEQFF. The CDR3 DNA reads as TGTGCCAGCAGCCCCCTCCCCGGGTACGGTTCGAGCGGGAGGGTAAATGAGCAGTTCTTC.